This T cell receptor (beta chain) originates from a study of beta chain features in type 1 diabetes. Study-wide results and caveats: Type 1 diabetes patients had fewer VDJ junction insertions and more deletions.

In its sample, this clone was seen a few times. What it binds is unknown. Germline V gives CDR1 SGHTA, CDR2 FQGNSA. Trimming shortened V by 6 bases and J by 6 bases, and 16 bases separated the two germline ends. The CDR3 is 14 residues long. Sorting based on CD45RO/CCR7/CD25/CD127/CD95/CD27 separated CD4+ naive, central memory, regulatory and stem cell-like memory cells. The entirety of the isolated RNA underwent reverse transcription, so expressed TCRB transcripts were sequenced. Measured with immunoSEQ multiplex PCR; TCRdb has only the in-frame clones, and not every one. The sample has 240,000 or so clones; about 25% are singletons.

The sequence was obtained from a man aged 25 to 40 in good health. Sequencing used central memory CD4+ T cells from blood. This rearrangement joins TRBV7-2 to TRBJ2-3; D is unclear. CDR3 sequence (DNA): TGTGCCAGCAGTTCCTCGGCCACAACCGATACGCAGTATTTT. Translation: CASSSSATTDTQYF.